A selection of T cell receptor beta chains follows, all from one sample in a study of T-cell reconstitution after alpha-beta-depleted transplantation in children. TCRdb called the PCR reads again in MiXCR, with one record for every CDR3 protein. The sample lists some 6,000 distinct CDR3 sequences, about 14% occurring once. The sequenced sample was PBMCs, obtained before TCRalphabeta/CD19-depleted stem cell transplant. These receptors all stem from a boy younger than 18 with acute lymphoblastic leukemia, due to receive a stem cell transplant. Both conserved end residues are part of each CDR3. A D gene is named only where the DNA matches it firmly. The listing skips clone size in some rows; elsewhere it reads once, few, many or a size class.

abundance: medium-sized; j_gene: TRBJ1-1; d_gene: TRBD1; v_gene: TRBV28; CDR3aa: CASSFRGGFRRTEAFF; CDR3nt: TGTGCCAGCAGTTTTCGAGGGGGCTTTCGTCGGACTGAAGCTTTCTTT
abundance: medium-sized; j_gene: TRBJ1-2; d_gene: -; v_gene: TRBV7-3; CDR3aa: CASSLGDSSYGYTF; CDR3nt: TGTGCCAGCAGCTTAGGGGACTCCAGCTATGGCTACACCTTC
abundance: medium-sized; j_gene: TRBJ2-7; d_gene: TRBD1; v_gene: TRBV10-3; CDR3aa: CAISDGQGAYEQYF; CDR3nt: TGTGCCATCAGTGATGGACAGGGGGCCTACGAGCAGTACTTC
abundance: many; j_gene: TRBJ2-1; d_gene: TRBD2; v_gene: TRBV7-9; CDR3aa: CASSHTSENVYNEQFF; CDR3nt: TGTGCCAGCAGCCATACTAGCGAGAACGTATACAATGAGCAGTTCTTC
abundance: medium-sized; j_gene: TRBJ2-7; d_gene: -; v_gene: TRBV6-6; CDR3aa: CASSSGTNYEQYF; CDR3nt: TGTGCCAGCAGTTCAGGGACCAACTACGAGCAGTACTTC
abundance: many; j_gene: TRBJ2-7; d_gene: -; v_gene: TRBV6-2/TRBV6-3; CDR3aa: CASGETVIYEQYF; CDR3nt: TGTGCCAGCGGTGAGACAGTAATCTACGAGCAGTACTTC
abundance: many; j_gene: TRBJ1-1; d_gene: TRBD1; v_gene: TRBV20-1; CDR3aa: CCARGGDSAIPNTEAFF; CDR3nt: TGCTGTGCTAGGGGGGGGGACAGCGCGATTCCGAACACTGAAGCTTTCTTT
abundance: medium-sized; j_gene: TRBJ1-2; d_gene: -; v_gene: TRBV24-1; CDR3aa: CATSAKTAAGYGYTF; CDR3nt: TGTGCCACCAGTGCCAAGACGGCCGCGGGTTATGGCTACACCTTC
abundance: medium-sized; j_gene: TRBJ2-1; d_gene: -; v_gene: TRBV29-1; CDR3aa: CSAPGGRARYNEQFF; CDR3nt: TGCAGCGCCCCCGGCGGCAGGGCCCGTTACAATGAGCAGTTCTTC
abundance: medium-sized; j_gene: TRBJ1-6; d_gene: TRBD1; v_gene: TRBV7-9; CDR3aa: CASSPTGEIFSPLHF; CDR3nt: TGTGCCAGCAGCCCGACAGGGGAAATTTTTTCACCCCTCCACTTT
abundance: medium-sized; j_gene: TRBJ2-1; d_gene: TRBD2; v_gene: TRBV5-1; CDR3aa: CASSWGTSGGAREQFF; CDR3nt: TGCGCCAGCAGCTGGGGGACTAGCGGGGGGGCAAGGGAGCAGTTCTTC
abundance: medium-sized; j_gene: TRBJ2-2; d_gene: TRBD2; v_gene: TRBV4-2; CDR3aa: CASSHEAGSNTGELFF; CDR3nt: TGTGCCAGCAGCCACGAAGCGGGATCGAACACCGGGGAGCTGTTTTTT
abundance: medium-sized; j_gene: TRBJ1-1; d_gene: -; v_gene: TRBV10-3; CDR3aa: CAISEGWAGPTEAFF; CDR3nt: TGTGCCATCAGCGAAGGATGGGCGGGACCTACTGAAGCTTTCTTT
abundance: many; j_gene: TRBJ2-7; d_gene: TRBD2; v_gene: TRBV4-2; CDR3aa: CASSQEPSGRVHYEQYF; CDR3nt: TGTGCCAGCAGCCAAGAGCCTAGCGGGAGGGTACACTACGAGCAGTACTTC
abundance: medium-sized; j_gene: TRBJ2-3; d_gene: -; v_gene: TRBV5-5; CDR3aa: CASSLEPRRIGDTQYF; CDR3nt: TGTGCCAGCAGCTTGGAGCCCCGAAGGATAGGGGATACGCAGTATTTT
abundance: large; j_gene: TRBJ1-2; d_gene: -; v_gene: TRBV11-2; CDR3aa: CASSFGGTGNYGYTF; CDR3nt: TGTGCCAGCAGCTTCGGAGGCACTGGAAACTATGGCTACACCTTC
abundance: -; j_gene: TRBJ1-4; d_gene: -; v_gene: TRBV4-2; CDR3aa: CAISTGLPYEKLFF; CDR3nt: TGTGCCATCAGCACCGGGCTCCCCTACGAAAAACTGTTTTTT
abundance: medium-sized; j_gene: TRBJ1-5; d_gene: -; v_gene: TRBV6-2/TRBV6-3; CDR3aa: CASRAGKGSNQPQHF; CDR3nt: TGTGCCAGCAGGGCAGGGAAAGGGAGCAATCAGCCCCAGCATTTT
abundance: medium-sized; j_gene: TRBJ1-2; d_gene: -; v_gene: TRBV9; CDR3aa: CASSNIPGGYTF; CDR3nt: TGTGCCAGCAGCAATATTCCCGGTGGCTACACCTTC
abundance: medium-sized; j_gene: TRBJ2-7; d_gene: TRBD1; v_gene: TRBV9; CDR3aa: CASSVSGTGRYEQYF; CDR3nt: TGTGCCAGCAGCGTCTCCGGGACAGGGAGGTACGAGCAGTACTTC
abundance: medium-sized; j_gene: TRBJ1-2; d_gene: -; v_gene: TRBV5-1; CDR3aa: CASSFNELPGDGYTF; CDR3nt: TGCGCCAGCAGCTTTAACGAGTTACCGGGCGATGGCTACACCTTC
abundance: medium-sized; j_gene: TRBJ2-7; d_gene: -; v_gene: TRBV6-5; CDR3aa: CASRSAGGPEQYF; CDR3nt: TGTGCCAGCAGATCCGCAGGGGGGCCAGAGCAGTACTTC
abundance: medium-sized; j_gene: TRBJ1-1; d_gene: TRBD1; v_gene: TRBV7-9; CDR3aa: CASSPARGNRPEAFF; CDR3nt: TGTGCCAGCAGTCCCGCCAGGGGGAACAGGCCTGAAGCTTTCTTT
abundance: -; j_gene: TRBJ2-1; d_gene: TRBD2; v_gene: TRBV27; CDR3aa: CASSSTSGRIGNEQFF; CDR3nt: TGTGCCAGCAGTTCTACTAGCGGGAGGATAGGTAATGAGCAGTTCTTC
abundance: many; j_gene: TRBJ1-2; d_gene: TRBD1; v_gene: TRBV12-3/TRBV12-4; CDR3aa: CATQGRHYGYTF; CDR3nt: TGTGCCACACAGGGGCGTCACTATGGCTACACCTTC
abundance: many; j_gene: TRBJ2-5; d_gene: -; v_gene: TRBV30; CDR3aa: CAWSVSGSRTETQYF; CDR3nt: TGTGCCTGGAGTGTGTCGGGATCCAGAACGGAGACCCAGTACTTC
abundance: medium-sized; j_gene: TRBJ2-5; d_gene: -; v_gene: TRBV7-3; CDR3aa: CASSPTTLETQYF; CDR3nt: TGTGCCAGCAGCCCGACTACCCTGGAGACCCAGTACTTC
abundance: medium-sized; j_gene: TRBJ2-7; d_gene: -; v_gene: TRBV5-1; CDR3aa: CASSLGRGWEQYF; CDR3nt: TGCGCCAGCAGCTTGGGACGAGGTTGGGAGCAGTACTTC
abundance: many; j_gene: TRBJ1-1; d_gene: TRBD1; v_gene: TRBV6-1; CDR3aa: CASRPSDREGEAFF; CDR3nt: TGTGCCAGCAGGCCCTCCGACAGGGAGGGTGAAGCTTTCTTT
abundance: medium-sized; j_gene: TRBJ2-5; d_gene: -; v_gene: TRBV5-1; CDR3aa: CASSLQGETQYF; CDR3nt: TGCGCCAGCAGCTTGCAAGGGGAGACCCAGTACTTC
abundance: -; j_gene: TRBJ1-3; d_gene: TRBD1; v_gene: TRBV12-3/TRBV12-4; CDR3aa: CASSPGQGVQRRNTIYF; CDR3nt: TGTGCCAGCAGCCCCGGACAGGGAGTACAACGTAGAAACACCATATATTTT
abundance: medium-sized; j_gene: TRBJ2-1; d_gene: -; v_gene: TRBV5-1; CDR3aa: CASSFFGRAYVNEQFF; CDR3nt: TGCGCCAGCAGCTTTTTTGGGCGGGCGTACGTCAATGAGCAGTTCTTC
abundance: many; j_gene: TRBJ2-7; d_gene: TRBD1; v_gene: TRBV27; CDR3aa: CASSSGTGVNEQYF; CDR3nt: TGTGCCAGCAGTTCGGGGACAGGGGTCAACGAGCAGTACTTC
abundance: -; j_gene: TRBJ2-2; d_gene: TRBD1; v_gene: TRBV5-6; CDR3aa: CASSPLGQQHTGELFF; CDR3nt: TGTGCCAGCAGCCCACTGGGACAGCAACATACCGGGGAGCTGTTTTTT
abundance: medium-sized; j_gene: TRBJ2-4; d_gene: -; v_gene: TRBV29-1; CDR3aa: CSVEPQAGKNIQYF; CDR3nt: TGCAGCGTTGAACCCCAGGCAGGCAAAAACATTCAGTACTTC
abundance: medium-sized; j_gene: TRBJ2-7; d_gene: -; v_gene: TRBV29-1; CDR3aa: CSASGQGNEQYF; CDR3nt: TGCAGCGCGTCGGGGCAGGGCAACGAGCAGTACTTC